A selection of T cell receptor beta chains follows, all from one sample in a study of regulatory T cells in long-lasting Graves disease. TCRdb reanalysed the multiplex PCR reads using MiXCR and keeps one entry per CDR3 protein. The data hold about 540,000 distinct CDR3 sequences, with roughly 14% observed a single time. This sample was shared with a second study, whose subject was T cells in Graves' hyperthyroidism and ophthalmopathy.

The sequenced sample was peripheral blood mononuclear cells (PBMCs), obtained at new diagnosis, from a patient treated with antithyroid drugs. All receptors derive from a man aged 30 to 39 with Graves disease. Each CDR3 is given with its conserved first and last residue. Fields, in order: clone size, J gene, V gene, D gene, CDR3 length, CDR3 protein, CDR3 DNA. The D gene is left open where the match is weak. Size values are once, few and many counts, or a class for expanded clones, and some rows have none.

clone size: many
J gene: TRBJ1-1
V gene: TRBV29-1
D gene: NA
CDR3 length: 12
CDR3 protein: CSVQGRVTEAFF
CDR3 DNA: TGCAGCGTCCAGGGACGGGTCACTGAAGCTTTCTTT

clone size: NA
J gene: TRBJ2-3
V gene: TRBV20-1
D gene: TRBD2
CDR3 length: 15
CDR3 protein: CSAEERGGRGNTQYF
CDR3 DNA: TGCAGTGCCGAGGAGCGGGGGGGTCGAGGAAATACGCAGTATTTT

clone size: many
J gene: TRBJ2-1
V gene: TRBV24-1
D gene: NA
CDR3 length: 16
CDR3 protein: CATSDPRTLSYNEQFF
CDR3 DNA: TGTGCCACCAGTGACCCACGTACCCTCTCCTACAATGAGCAGTTCTTC

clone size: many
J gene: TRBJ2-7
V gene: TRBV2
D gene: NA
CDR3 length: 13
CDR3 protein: CASKGGAGYEQYF
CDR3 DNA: TGTGCCAGCAAGGGCGGGGCAGGCTACGAGCAGTACTTC

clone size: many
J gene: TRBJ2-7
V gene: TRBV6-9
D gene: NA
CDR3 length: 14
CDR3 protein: CASSWVRGAYEQYF
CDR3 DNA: TGTGCCAGCAGTTGGGTTCGGGGCGCCTACGAGCAGTACTTC

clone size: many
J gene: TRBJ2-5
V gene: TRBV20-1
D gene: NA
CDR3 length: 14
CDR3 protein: CSARDLGRGETQYF
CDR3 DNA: TGCAGTGCTAGAGATTTGGGGCGAGGGGAGACCCAGTACTTC

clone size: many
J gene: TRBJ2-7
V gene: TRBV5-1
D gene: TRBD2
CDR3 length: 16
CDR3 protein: CASSSVRLAGGGEQYF
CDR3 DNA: TGCGCCAGCAGCTCAGTACGGCTAGCGGGAGGCGGAGAGCAGTACTTC

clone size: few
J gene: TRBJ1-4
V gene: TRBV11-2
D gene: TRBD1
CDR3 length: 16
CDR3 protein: CASSFGQGARNEKLFF
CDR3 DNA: TGTGCCAGCAGCTTTGGACAGGGGGCGCGGAATGAAAAACTGTTTTTT

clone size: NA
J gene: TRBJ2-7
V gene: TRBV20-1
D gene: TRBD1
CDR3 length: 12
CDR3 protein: CSGTGGGAEQYF
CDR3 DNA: TGCAGTGGGACAGGGGGAGGCGCCGAGCAGTACTTC

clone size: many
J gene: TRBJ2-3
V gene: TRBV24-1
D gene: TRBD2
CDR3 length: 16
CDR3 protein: CATSDAASGGTDTQYF
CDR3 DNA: TGTGCCACCAGTGATGCCGCTAGCGGAGGCACAGATACGCAGTATTTT

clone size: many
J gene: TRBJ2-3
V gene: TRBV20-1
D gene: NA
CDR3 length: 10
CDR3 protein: CSARADTQYF
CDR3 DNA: TGCAGTGCTAGAGCTGATACGCAGTATTTT

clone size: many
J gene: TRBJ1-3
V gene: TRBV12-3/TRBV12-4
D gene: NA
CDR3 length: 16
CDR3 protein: CASSPTRLVSGNTIYF
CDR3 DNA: TGTGCCAGCAGCCCAACCAGGCTGGTTTCTGGAAACACCATATATTTT

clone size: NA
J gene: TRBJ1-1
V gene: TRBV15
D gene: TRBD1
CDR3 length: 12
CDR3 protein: CATSSGQGEAFF
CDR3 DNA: TGTGCCACCAGCAGCGGACAGGGCGAAGCTTTCTTT

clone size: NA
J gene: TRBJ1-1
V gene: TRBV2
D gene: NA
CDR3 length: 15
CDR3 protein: CASIWTLPGNTEAFF
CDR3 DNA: TGTGCCAGCATCTGGACCCTCCCGGGGAACACTGAAGCTTTCTTT

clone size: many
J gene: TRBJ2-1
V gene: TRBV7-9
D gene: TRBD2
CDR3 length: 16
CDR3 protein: CASSSIGTSGNNEQFF
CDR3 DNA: TGTGCCAGCAGCTCGATCGGGACTAGCGGAAACAATGAGCAGTTCTTC

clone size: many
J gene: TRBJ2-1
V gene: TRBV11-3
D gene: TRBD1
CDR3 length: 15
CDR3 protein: CASSDRDSSYNEQFF
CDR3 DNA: TGTGCCAGCAGCGACAGGGACAGCTCCTACAATGAGCAGTTCTTC

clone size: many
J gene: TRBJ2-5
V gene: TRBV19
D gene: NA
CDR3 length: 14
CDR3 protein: CASSAGHLGETQYF
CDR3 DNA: TGTGCCAGTAGTGCGGGACATTTGGGAGAGACCCAGTACTTC

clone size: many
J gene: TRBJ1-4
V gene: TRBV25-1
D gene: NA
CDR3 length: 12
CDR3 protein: CASSWTHEKLFF
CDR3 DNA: TGTGCCAGCAGTTGGACCCATGAAAAACTGTTTTTT

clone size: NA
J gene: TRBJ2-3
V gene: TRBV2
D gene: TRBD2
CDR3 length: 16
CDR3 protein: CASTQLAGGGPDTQYF
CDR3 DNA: TGTGCCAGCACCCAACTAGCGGGAGGGGGCCCAGATACGCAGTATTTT

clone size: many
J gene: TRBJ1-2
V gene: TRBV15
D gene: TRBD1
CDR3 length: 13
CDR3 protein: CATSTGTGGGYTF
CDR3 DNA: TGTGCCACCAGCACAGGGACAGGTGGTGGCTACACCTTC

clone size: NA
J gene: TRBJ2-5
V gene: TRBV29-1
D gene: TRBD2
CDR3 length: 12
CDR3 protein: CSIDLGGETQYF
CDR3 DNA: TGCAGCATTGATTTGGGGGGGGAGACCCAGTACTTC

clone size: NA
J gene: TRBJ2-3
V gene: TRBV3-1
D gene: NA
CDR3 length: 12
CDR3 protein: CASSPEGNTQYF
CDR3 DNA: TGTGCCAGCAGCCCCGAAGGGAATACGCAGTATTTT

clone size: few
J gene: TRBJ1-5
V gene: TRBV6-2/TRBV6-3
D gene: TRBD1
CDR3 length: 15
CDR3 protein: CASSSTGGSNQPQHF
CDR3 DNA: TGTGCCAGCAGTTCGACAGGGGGCAGCAATCAGCCCCAGCATTTT

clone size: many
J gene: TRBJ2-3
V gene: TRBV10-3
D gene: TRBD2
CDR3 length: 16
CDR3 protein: CAISGGWREVTDTQYF
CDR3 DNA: TGTGCCATCAGTGGAGGATGGCGGGAGGTCACAGATACGCAGTATTTT

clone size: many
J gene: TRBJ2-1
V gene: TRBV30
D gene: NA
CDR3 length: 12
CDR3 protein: CAWSGDYNEQFF
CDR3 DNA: TGTGCCTGGAGTGGGGACTACAATGAGCAGTTCTTC

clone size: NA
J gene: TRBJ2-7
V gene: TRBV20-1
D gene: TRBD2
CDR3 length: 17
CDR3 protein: CSALRPPAGGPLNEQYF
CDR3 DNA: TGCAGTGCCCTAAGACCCCCGGCGGGAGGGCCTCTAAACGAGCAGTACTTC